This TCR beta chain was identified in a study of Graves' ophthalmopathy and Graves' hyperthyroidism. Overall study results and limits: Discriminating ophthalmopathy from stable hyperthyroidism, a 13-signature model attained a sensitivity of under 90% and a specificity of around 77%. This model predicted ophthalmopathy progression (sensitivity 70% to 71%, specificity around 72%). Among expanded thyroid clonotypes above 0.001 frequency, most also occurred in blood.

Regarding this clonotype: No antigen is known for it.

Germline CDR1 and CDR2: SGHTA and FQGNSA. The CDR3 consists of 15 residues. V dropped 5 bases and J dropped 5; count of bases not matched to a gene: 10. For repertoire sequencing, the TCR beta CDR3 regions were amplified from RNA transcripts. HTBI-primed first-round RT-PCR preceded second-round multiplex PCR. TCRdb passed the multiplex PCR reads through MiXCR, listing each CDR3 protein once. The data hold a few hundred thousand distinct CDR3 sequences, with roughly a sixth observed a single time. The rearrangement links TRBV7-2 to TRBJ2-5, with TRBD2 matching 8 bases. The sequenced sample was peripheral blood. The sequence was obtained from an adult woman with stable Graves' hyperthyroidism. CDR3 protein: CASSPLAVHGETQYF. The DNA of the CDR3 is TGTGCCAGCAGCCCACTAGCGGTTCACGGGGAGACCCAGTACTTC.